These 27 T cell receptor beta chains were all obtained from the same sample, sequenced in a study of blood T cell repertoires in COVID-19. The protocol was immunoSEQ multiplex PCR, while the TCRdb copy is restricted to in-frame clones and leaves out a portion. The table lists about 300,000 clones, around 86% of them singletons. The sequencing sample was made of PBMCs or T cells enriched from blood (not recorded which). The receptors shown here come from a man aged 55 to 70 who had recovered from COVID-19.

V and J are TRBV7-9 and TRBJ2-2; 12 bases match TRBD2. The junction had 2 bases not matched to a gene; V was cut back by 5 bases and J by 1 base. Looked up from germline, CDR1 is SEHNR and CDR2 is FQNEAQ (reference sequence). This CDR3 spans 16 amino acids. The CDR3 DNA reads TGTGCCAGCAGCCCACTAGCGGGAGGGAACACCGGGGAGCTGTTTTTT. Translation gives CASSPLAGGNTGELFF.

The rearrangement joins TRBV7-9 to TRBJ1-2; D gene ambiguous. Trimming took off 5 bases at V and 7 bases at J, with 14 bases between the two ends. The CDR3 has 13 residues. Per germline, CDR1 SEHNR and CDR2 FQNEAQ (reference sequence). This chain's CDR3 is CASSQEVFLGYTF. In DNA form, the CDR3 reads TGTGCCAGCAGCCAAGAGGTGTTCCTTGGCTACACCTTC. The full variable domain, its missing parts supplied by reference TRBV7-9 and TRBJ1-2, is DTGVSQNPRHKITKRGQNVTFRCDPISEHNRLYWYRQTLGQGPEFLTYFQNEAQLEKSRLLSDRFSAERPKGSFSTLEIQRTEQGDSAMYLCASSQEVFLGYTFGSGTRLTVV.

The chain employs TRBV7-2 and TRBJ1-5; 7 positions match TRBD1. The CDR3 contains 16 residues. Germline CDR1 is SGHTA and CDR2 is FQGNSA. Trimming removed 1 base from V and 6 bases from J; junction bases left unmatched: 9. CDR3 region: CASSLGARGLSQPQHF. For the CDR3, the DNA is TGTGCCAGCAGCTTAGGGGCCAGGGGGTTAAGTCAGCCCCAGCATTTT.

In nucleotides, the CDR3 is TGTGCCAGCAGCTTATCAGGGAATGGCTACACCTTC. Amino acids: CASSLSGNGYTF. V gene TRBV7-9 combines with J gene TRBJ1-2; TRBD1 is a possible D gene (5 bases). The CDR3 consists of 12 residues. Germline V gene data show CDR1 as SEHNR and CDR2 as FQNEAQ (reference sequence). The V end lost 2 bases, the J end lost 6 bases, and 7 bases lay between the germline ends. The variable domain in full, completed from reference TRBV7-9 and TRBJ1-2, reads DTGVSQNPRHKITKRGQNVTFRCDPISEHNRLYWYRQTLGQGPEFLTYFQNEAQLEKSRLLSDRFSAERPKGSFSTLEIQRTEQGDSAMYLCASSLSGNGYTFGSGTRLTVV.

This clone was picked up one time. The chain employs TRBV28 and TRBJ1-6, with TRBD1 as a possible D gene (5 bases). Trimming took 2 bases from V and 10 from J, leaving 15 bases between them. Per the germline V gene, CDR1 is MDHEN and CDR2 is SYDVKM. The CDR3 covers 15 residues. CDR3 amino acids: CASSLETAVWSPLHF. The DNA of the CDR3 is TGTGCCAGCAGTTTAGAGACAGCCGTTTGGTCACCCCTCCACTTT.

The V and J genes are TRBV28 and TRBJ1-5; TRBD1 matches 10 bases. V shed 6 bases, J shed 4 bases, and the junction held 9 bases outside the gene matches. This CDR3 has 16 amino acids. Looked up from germline, CDR1 is MDHEN and CDR2 is SYDVKM. In nucleotides, the CDR3 is TGTGCCAGCAGGGAGAGCGACAGGGGGCGGAATCAGCCCCAGCATTTT. It codes for CASRESDRGRNQPQHF. The full variable domain, with the rest looked up from reference TRBV28 and TRBJ1-5, is DVKVTQSSRYLVKRTGEKVFLECVQDMDHENMFWYRQDPGLGLRLIYFSYDVKMKEKGDIPEGYSVSREKKERFSLILESASTNQTSMYLCASRESDRGRNQPQHFGDGTRLSIL.

The J gene is TRBJ2-7, the V gene TRBV28; 8 bases are a match to TRBD1. The V gene's germline CDR1 is MDHEN and CDR2 SYDVKM. This CDR3 has 14 residues. V shed 5 bases, J shed 6 bases, and the junction held 9 bases outside the gene matches. The CDR3 here is CASSLTGVSVEQYF. The CDR3 DNA follows: TGTGCCAGCAGTCTGACAGGGGTTTCCGTCGAGCAGTACTTC.

The V and J genes are TRBV19 and TRBJ2-1; 7 bases agree with TRBD1. Germline lookup yields CDR1 LNHDA and CDR2 SQIVND (reference sequence). CDR3 length: 13 residues. V shed 3 bases and J 9 bases; nucleotides not matched to a gene: 5. The CDR3: CASSIGHRGEQFF. The CDR3 DNA reads as TGTGCCAGTAGTATCGGACACAGGGGTGAGCAGTTCTTC. Combining the CDR3 with reference TRBV19 and TRBJ2-1 gives the whole variable domain DGGITQSPKYLFRKEGQNVTLSCEQNLNHDAMYWYRQDPGQGLRLIYYSQIVNDFQKGDIAEGYSVSREKKESFPLTVTSAQKNPTAFYLCASSIGHRGEQFFGPGTRLTVL.

This rearrangement joins TRBV14 to TRBJ1-2; D may be TRBD1 (6 bases). Germline CDR1 is SGHDN and CDR2 is FVKESK. Deletions cut 2 bases from V and 8 bases from J, with 9 bases between. The CDR3 covers 12 residues. The DNA for the CDR3 is TGTGCCAGCAGCCAACCTGGACAGGGCTACACCTTC. This gives the protein CASSQPGQGYTF.

J is TRBJ2-7 and V is TRBV19, with 10 bases fitting TRBD2. The V gene end was trimmed by 6 bases and the J gene end by 1 base; junction bases not matched to a gene: 3. Germline CDR1 reads LNHDA; CDR2 reads SQIVND (reference sequence). The CDR3 consists of 14 residues. The DNA for the CDR3 is TGTGCCAGTAGGATTAGCGGGAGGTCCTACGAGCAGTACTTC. Protein sequence: CASRISGRSYEQYF.

The gene calls are TRBV5-1 and TRBJ2-5; 9 positions match TRBD1. The V gene end was trimmed by 4 bases and the J gene end by 5 bases; junction bases not matched to a gene: 9. Germline V gene sequence: CDR1 SGHRS, CDR2 YFSETQ. CDR3 size: 15 residues. The CDR3 protein is CASSIQGASYETQYF. The CDR3 nucleotides are TGCGCCAGCAGCATACAGGGGGCATCCTATGAGACCCAGTACTTC.

This chain connects TRBV9 to TRBJ2-3, with TRBD2 identical over 7 bases. CDR1 is SGDLS and CDR2 is YYNGEE in the germline V gene. V dropped 2 bases and J dropped 3; count of bases not matched to a gene: 3. The CDR3 runs 14 residues. CDR3 coding DNA: TGTGCCAGCAGCGTGGTCGGGGGGACAGATACGCAGTATTTT. Residues: CASSVVGGTDTQYF.

This chain links TRBV2 with TRBJ2-2; maybe TRBD2 (6 bases). V shed 4 bases and J shed 6 bases, with 9 bases lying between them. The CDR3 is 13 amino acids. CDR1 and CDR2 from the germline V gene are SNHLY and FYNNEI. CDR3 bases: TGTGCCAGCAGTGTGGTAGCGGCCGGGGAGCTGTTTTTT. This translates into CASSVVAAGELFF.

This chain uses TRBV7-9 with TRBJ2-1; 10 nucleotides agree with TRBD2. V gave up 3 bases and J gave up 2 bases; unmatched junction bases: 1. The CDR3 is 15 amino acids. Germline V CDR1 and CDR2: SEHNR, FQNEAQ (reference sequence). The CDR3 reads CASSFLAGAYNEQFF. The CDR3 region has the DNA TGTGCCAGCAGCTTTCTAGCGGGAGCCTACAATGAGCAGTTCTTC.

The gene calls are TRBV5-4 and TRBJ2-7, with 7 bases identical to TRBD1. CDR1 SGHNT and CDR2 YYREEE come from the germline V gene (reference sequence). The junction had 6 bases not matched to a gene; V was cut back by 5 bases and J by 1 base. The CDR3 length is 14 residues. The CDR3 nucleotides are TGTGCCAGCAGACCGGGGACAGATTCCTACGAGCAGTACTTC. Translated: CASRPGTDSYEQYF.

The J gene is TRBJ2-5, the V gene TRBV24-1; 11 nucleotides align to TRBD1. The J segment lost 5 bases and the V segment lost 4 bases, leaving 8 bases of the junction unmatched. Looked up from germline, CDR1 is KGHDR and CDR2 is SFDVKD. The CDR3 is 16 residues long. As DNA, the CDR3 is TGTGCCACCAGTGACGCCGGACAGGGGGCTGCGGAGACCCAGTACTTC. As protein: CATSDAGQGAAETQYF.

The chain couples TRBV7-9 to TRBJ2-3, with 12 nucleotides matching TRBD2. Germline assignment: CDR1 SEHNR and CDR2 FQNEAQ (reference sequence). The CDR3 totals 13 residues. V shed 10 bases, J shed 4 bases, and the junction held 3 bases outside the gene matches. The DNA of the CDR3 is TGTGCCACCAGACTAGCGGGAGCAGATACGCAGTATTTT. It translates to CATRLAGADTQYF.

V is TRBV5-1 and J is TRBJ1-1; 8 bases are shared with TRBD1. V dropped 1 base and J dropped 5; count of bases not matched to a gene: 7. This CDR3 is 15 amino acids long. Germline V gene data show CDR1 as SGHRS and CDR2 as YFSETQ. DNA of the CDR3: TGCGCCAGCAGCTTGACCACAGGGGGTCAGACTGAAGCTTTCTTT. Translated, it gives CASSLTTGGQTEAFF.

The rearrangement joins TRBV18 to TRBJ2-7, with D possibly being TRBD1 (6 bases). V dropped 6 bases and J dropped 3 bases, with 18 bases sitting between them. CDR3 size: 15 residues. Germline CDR1 KGHSH, CDR2 LQKENI. In DNA, the CDR3 is TGTGCCAGCTCGCATCCGGGACAAGGACACTACGAGCAGTACTTC. Protein product: CASSHPGQGHYEQYF.

The chain uses TRBV6-5 and TRBJ1-5; no clear D gene. Trimming shortened V by 6 bases and J by 1 base, and 7 bases separated the two germline ends. From germline, CDR1 is MNHEY and CDR2 SVGAGI. The CDR3 contains 13 residues. Written as DNA, the CDR3 is TGTGCCAGCAGCCTAGTAAGCAATCAGCCCCAGCATTTT. Translating gives CASSLVSNQPQHF.

The chain couples TRBV4-1 to TRBJ2-5, with a weak D call TRBD2 (5 bases). V lost 3 bases and J lost 3, with 14 bases in between. CDR1 MGHRA and CDR2 YSYEKL come from the germline V gene. The CDR3 contains 15 residues. CDR3 protein: CASSQLLISEETQYF. The CDR3 DNA sequence: TGCGCCAGCAGCCAGTTACTGATTAGCGAAGAGACCCAGTACTTC.

This clone came up once. CDR3 protein: CASSPGQGAFQPQHF. The CDR3 DNA follows: TGTGCCAGCTCACCGGGACAGGGGGCCTTTCAGCCCCAGCATTTT. J is TRBJ1-5 and V is TRBV18, with 12 bases lining up with TRBD1. The germline CDR1 and CDR2 sequences are KGHSH and LQKENI. J lost 6 bases, V lost 3 bases, and 3 bases had no gene match. The CDR3 runs to 15 residues.

As to this clone: This may be a read error, as it is one base from a much larger clone. CDR3 in amino acids: CASSSGQRADEQYF. The CDR3 DNA reads as TGTGCCAGCAGCTCGGGACAGAGGGCCGACGAGCAGTACTTC. This chain joins TRBV5-4 and TRBJ2-7; 7 nucleotides match TRBD1. CDR1 is SGHNT and CDR2 is YYREEE in the germline V gene (reference sequence). V shed 3 bases and J 5 bases; nucleotides not matched to a gene: 8. The CDR3 runs 14 residues.

The chain couples TRBV9 to TRBJ2-1; 14 bases align to TRBD2. Losses at the gene ends were 3 bases for V and 1 base for J; bases not matched to a gene: 6. The CDR3 extends over 18 amino acids. In germline, CDR1 is SGDLS, CDR2 YYNGEE. The CDR3 region has the DNA TGTGCCAGCAGCGACGGGACTAGCGGGAGAAGTTCCTACAATGAGCAGTTCTTC. Its translation is CASSDGTSGRSSYNEQFF.

The rearrangement links TRBV11-1 to TRBJ1-1; no clear D gene. The CDR3 sequence is 15 residues long. Trimming pared 0 bases from V and 0 bases from J, leaving 8 bases between. CDR1 and CDR2 from the germline V gene are SGHAT and FQDESV (reference sequence). CDR3 sequence reads: CASSLARHLNTEAFF. As DNA, the CDR3 is TGTGCCAGCAGCTTAGCGCGACACCTGAACACTGAAGCTTTCTTT.

This chain's CDR3 is CASSFPGFSTNEKLFF. The CDR3 DNA reads as TGTGCCAGCAGTTTCCCGGGGTTCTCAACTAATGAAAAACTGTTTTTT. J is TRBJ1-4 and V is TRBV28; D is undetermined. V was cut by 3 bases and J by 0 bases, with 11 bases left in between. The CDR3 sequence is 16 residues long. Germline CDR1 reads MDHEN; CDR2 reads SYDVKM.

The chain employs TRBV27 and TRBJ2-1, with 8 nucleotides matching TRBD2. Germline CDR1 is MNHEY and CDR2 is SMNVEV (reference sequence). After removal of 2 bases from V and 5 bases from J, the junction contained 14 bases not matched to a gene. The CDR3 consists of 18 residues. The DNA of the CDR3 is TGTGCCAGCAGTTTAAGGGGTCCGGGGCTAGCGGGTGACAATGAGCAGTTCTTC. Protein product: CASSLRGPGLAGDNEQFF.